These 24 T cell receptor beta chains originate from one sample sequenced in a study of monozygotic twins with inflammatory bowel disease. From its re-call of the 5' RACE reads, TCRdb lists each CDR3 protein once, without DNA. The sample's table shows around 150,000 distinct CDR3 sequences. Source material: blood. The receptors stem from a human donor with ulcerative colitis or Crohn's disease, or a healthy co-twin of an affected twin (not recorded which).

The genes are TRBV14 and TRBJ2-1; TCRdb's D call of TRBD1 is untestable without DNA. Germline CDR1 reads SGHDN; CDR2 reads FVKESK. The CDR3 has 13 amino acids. CDR3 region: CASSQDGNRVGFF.

The chain employs TRBV5-1 and TRBJ2-7; TCRdb's D call, TRBD2, is unchecked because there is no DNA. The CDR3 covers 14 residues. Looked up from germline, CDR1 is SGHRS and CDR2 is YFSETQ. CDR3 residues: CASSLIAGGAEQYF.

The V and J genes are TRBV20-1 and TRBJ2-2; TCRdb's assignment of TRBD2 cannot be checked, as there is no DNA. Germline-derived CDR1 and CDR2 are DFQATT and SNEGSKA (reference sequence). The length of the CDR3 is 13 residues. This CDR3 reads CSVEREGAGELFF.

The rearrangement links TRBV28 to TRBJ2-6; the D gene TCRdb calls, TRBD1, cannot be checked with no DNA. Germline assignment: CDR1 MDHEN and CDR2 SYDVKM. The CDR3 length is 15 residues. CDR3 in amino acids: CASSLRGAGANVLTF.

The chain carries TRBV7-2 and TRBJ2-1; TCRdb names TRBD2, which stays unverified in the absence of DNA. CDR1 SGHTA and CDR2 FQGNSA come from the germline V gene. The CDR3 extends over 17 amino acids. CDR3 in amino acids: CASSLWASGSDFDEQFF.

This sequence joins TRBV5-1 and TRBJ1-4. The CDR3 sequence is 14 residues long. Germline values: CDR1 SGHRS, CDR2 YFSETQ. The CDR3 region is CASSRGLDNEKLFF.

This chain connects TRBV10-1 to TRBJ2-1; TCRdb selects TRBD1, and the lack of DNA leaves this call unchecked. The CDR3 loop spans 15 amino acids. Germline CDR1 is WNHNN and CDR2 is SYGVQD (reference sequence). The CDR3 loop reads CASSESGQVNNEQFF.

This chain connects TRBV20-1 to TRBJ2-3; no DNA is available, so the TRBD1 call from TCRdb remains unchecked. The germline gives CDR1 DFQATT, CDR2 SNEGSKA (reference sequence). This CDR3 has 16 amino acids. CDR3: CSASPWGGMNTDTQYF.

CDR3 in amino acids: CASGTSSGSTDTQYF. The chain recombines TRBV9 with TRBJ2-3; TCRdb calls TRBD2, which cannot be checked without DNA. The length of the CDR3 is 15 residues. Germline CDR1 and CDR2: SGDLS and YYNGEE.

The rearrangement uses TRBV28 and TRBJ2-7; no DNA is available, so the TRBD1 call from TCRdb remains unchecked. The CDR3 runs 13 residues. CDR1 MDHEN and CDR2 SYDVKM come from the germline V gene. The CDR3 protein is CASSFGAFYEQYF.

The chain links TRBV3-1 to TRBJ2-2. CDR1 is LGHDT, CDR2 YNNKEL, per germline (reference sequence). The CDR3 covers 16 residues. This chain's CDR3 is CASSQDPILSTGELFF. The full variable domain, completed using reference TRBV3-1 and TRBJ2-2, is DTAVSQTPKYLVTQMGNDKSIKCEQNLGHDTMYWYKQDSKKFLKIMFSYNNKELIINETVPNRFSPKSPDKAHLNLHINSLELGDSAVYFCASSQDPILSTGELFFGEGSRLTVL.

The chain links TRBV24-1 to TRBJ2-1; TCRdb indicates TRBD1, and absent DNA this call remains unverified. Germline V gene data show CDR1 as KGHDR and CDR2 as SFDVKD. CDR3 length: 14 residues. The CDR3 sequence: CATSDLGQGNEQFF.

The chain employs TRBV20-1 and TRBJ2-1; the TRBD2 assignment by TCRdb is unverifiable without DNA. Germline CDR1 DFQATT, CDR2 SNEGSKA (reference sequence). The CDR3 is made up of 13 amino acids. The CDR3 sequence: CSAPRDSNNEQFF.

The chain couples TRBV28 to TRBJ1-1. The CDR3 runs to 14 residues. Germline V lookup: CDR1 MDHEN, CDR2 SYDVKM. The CDR3 here is CASSRSQGRVKAFF.

The J gene is TRBJ1-6, the V gene TRBV3-1; there is no DNA to check the TCRdb D call of TRBD1. The CDR3 runs to 15 residues. CDR1 LGHDT and CDR2 YNNKEL come from the germline V gene (reference sequence). CDR3 sequence reads: CASSQSTGPNSPLHF.

The chain is built from TRBV6-1 and TRBJ1-1; TCRdb names TRBD1, which stays unverified in the absence of DNA. The CDR3 is made up of 14 amino acids. In germline, CDR1 is MNHNS, CDR2 SASEGT. CDR3 in amino acids: CASSLRGRGTEAFF.

The V gene is TRBV7-9, the J gene TRBJ2-7; TCRdb picks TRBD1, but there is no DNA to check that call. The CDR3 is 16 amino acids. Germline values: CDR1 SEHNR, CDR2 FQNEAQ (reference sequence). CDR3 sequence reads: CASSSILPGQGDEQYF. Drawing the rest from reference TRBV7-9 and TRBJ2-7, the complete variable domain is DTGVSQNPRHKITKRGQNVTFRCDPISEHNRLYWYRQTLGQGPEFLTYFQNEAQLEKSRLLSDRFSAERPKGSFSTLEIQRTEQGDSAMYLCASSSILPGQGDEQYFGPGTRLTVT.

This sequence joins TRBV27 and TRBJ2-1; TCRdb names TRBD2, which stays unverified in the absence of DNA. Germline V CDR1 and CDR2: MNHEY, SMNVEV (reference sequence). CDR3 size: 15 residues. The CDR3 protein is CASSLSETRPNEQFF.

This rearrangement joins TRBV29-1 to TRBJ2-2; TCRdb gives TRBD2 as the D gene, but with no DNA this cannot be confirmed. The CDR3 contains 16 residues. Germline loops: CDR1 SQVTM, CDR2 ANQGSEA. The CDR3 protein is CSVEGSSGSGTGELFF.

The chain carries TRBV7-9 and TRBJ2-3; TCRdb calls TRBD2, which cannot be checked without DNA. CDR1 is SEHNR and CDR2 is FQNEAQ in the germline V gene (reference sequence). This CDR3 is 15 amino acids long. CDR3: CASSFDLADTDTQYF.

The chain employs TRBV5-1 and TRBJ2-7; TCRdb's D gene call, TRBD1, goes unchecked for lack of DNA. The CDR3 sequence is 14 residues long. Germline CDR1 and CDR2: SGHRS and YFSETQ. The CDR3 sequence: CASSLGALSYEQYF.

The chain couples TRBV20-1 to TRBJ2-1. Per germline, CDR1 DFQATT and CDR2 SNEGSKA (reference sequence). CDR3 length equals 11 residues. CDR3 in amino acids: CSASDYNEQFF.

The chain is built from TRBV9 and TRBJ2-1; TCRdb's D gene call, TRBD1, goes unchecked for lack of DNA. The CDR3 runs to 14 residues. Germline V gives CDR1 SGDLS, CDR2 YYNGEE. The CDR3 spells CASSTPGQYNEQFF.

The chain links TRBV3-1 to TRBJ2-7. The CDR3 has 13 amino acids. CDR1 LGHDT and CDR2 YNNKEL come from the germline V gene (reference sequence). The CDR3 spells CASSRRLDGEQYF.